Sequencing of this T cell receptor beta chain was carried out in a study of T cell responses to AZD1222 COVID-19 vaccine. The V end was cut by 2 bases, the J end by 4 bases, with 20 bases between. Germline CDR1 is SEHNR and CDR2 is FQNEAQ (reference sequence). CDR3 size: 17 residues. The table came from immunoSEQ multiplex PCR; TCRdb's copy has only in-frame clones and leaves some out. The sample lists around 150,000 clones; over 75% were seen once. The chain combines TRBV7-9 with TRBJ1-1, with D maybe TRBD1 (6 bases). The sequencing here drew on peripheral blood, taken 28 days after the second AZD1222 dose. The receptor was derived from an adult who received the AZD1222 COVID-19 vaccine. Here the CDR3 DNA reads TGTGCCAGCAGCTTACTACAGGGATGGGCGGGAGTCACTGAAGCTTTCTTT. It specifies CASSLLQGWAGVTEAFF.